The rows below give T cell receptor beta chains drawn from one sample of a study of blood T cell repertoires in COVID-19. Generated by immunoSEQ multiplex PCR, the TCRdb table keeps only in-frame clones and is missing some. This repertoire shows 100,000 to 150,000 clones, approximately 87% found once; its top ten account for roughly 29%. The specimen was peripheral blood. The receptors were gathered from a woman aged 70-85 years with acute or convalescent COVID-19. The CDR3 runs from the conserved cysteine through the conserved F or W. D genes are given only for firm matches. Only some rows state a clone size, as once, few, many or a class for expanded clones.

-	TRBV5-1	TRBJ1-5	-	TGCGCCAGCAGCTTGGTCGGTAATCAGCCCCAGCATTTT	CASSLVGNQPQHF
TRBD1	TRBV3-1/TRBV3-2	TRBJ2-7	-	TGTGCCAGCAGCCAAGCGGGACAGTTCTACGAGCAGTACTTC	CASSQAGQFYEQYF
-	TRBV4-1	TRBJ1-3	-	TGCGCCAGCAGCCAAGGAGGAGGGTCCCTCCGACAGAGCTCTGGAAACACCATATATTTT	CASSQGGGSLRQSSGNTIYF
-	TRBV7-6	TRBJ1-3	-	TGTGCCAGCAGCCCCCCGGCCCAGGGGGGAAACACCATATATTTT	CASSPPAQGGNTIYF
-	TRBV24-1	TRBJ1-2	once	TGTGCCACCAGTGATGGAACAGTCTATGGCTACACCTTC	CATSDGTVYGYTF
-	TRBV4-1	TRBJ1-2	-	TGCGCCAGCAGCCTGAACTTCAACGCGGATGCAGGCTACACCTTC	CASSLNFNADAGYTF
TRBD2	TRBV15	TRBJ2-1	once	TGTGCCACCAGCAGAGATCCGGGGGGGCCGTACGATGAGCAGTTCTTC	CATSRDPGGPYDEQFF
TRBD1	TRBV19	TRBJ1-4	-	TGTGCCAGTAGTCCCCGACAGGGGGTGCGGGAAAAACTGTTTTTT	CASSPRQGVREKLFF
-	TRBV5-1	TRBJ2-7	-	TGCGCCAGCAGCCCTGGGGCCACTTTAGGCGAGCAGTACTTC	CASSPGATLGEQYF
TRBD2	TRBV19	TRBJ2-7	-	TGTGCCGCCTTTGAGGGGGCCAGCGGGGGGAACTCCTACGAGCAGTACTTC	CAAFEGASGGNSYEQYF
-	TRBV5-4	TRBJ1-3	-	TGTGCCAGCAGCTTGGGAGTAGCCGGAAACACCATATATTTT	CASSLGVAGNTIYF
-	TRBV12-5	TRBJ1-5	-	TGTGCTAGTGGTTTGTCAGACATCCATCAGCCCCAGCATTTT	CASGLSDIHQPQHF
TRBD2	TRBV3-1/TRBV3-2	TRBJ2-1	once	TGTGCCAGCAGCCCACTTACTAGCGGGGGGGCTCGCGGTGAGCAGTTCTTC	CASSPLTSGGARGEQFF
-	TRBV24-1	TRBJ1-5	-	TGTGCCACCTATAGCAATCAGCCCCAGCATTTT	CATYSNQPQHF
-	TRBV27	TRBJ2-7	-	TGTGCCAGCAGTTTTCGGGGTTTCGAGCAGTACTTC	CASSFRGFEQYF
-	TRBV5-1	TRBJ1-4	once	TGCGCCAGCAGGCGGGGGTACGGTGAAAAACTGTTTTTT	CASRRGYGEKLFF
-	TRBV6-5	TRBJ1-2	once	TGTGCCAGCAGACCCCAGGGTCCCTATGGCTACACCTTC	CASRPQGPYGYTF
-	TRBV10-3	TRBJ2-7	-	TGTGCCATCACCGCGGGACGGTCCTACGAGCAGTACTTC	CAITAGRSYEQYF
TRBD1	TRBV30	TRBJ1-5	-	TGTGCCTGGAGCACACTGGGGACAGAAAATCAGCCCCAGCATTTT	CAWSTLGTENQPQHF
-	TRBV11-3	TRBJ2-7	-	TGTGCCAGCAGCTTAGAGGGGGCCGGTCGCGAGCAGTACTTC	CASSLEGAGREQYF
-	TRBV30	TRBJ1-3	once	TGTGCCTGGAGTGTGCAGGGAACCTCTGGAAACACCATATATTTT	CAWSVQGTSGNTIYF
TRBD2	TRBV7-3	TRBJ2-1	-	TGTGCCAGCAGCCACAACGGGGGGGCGGTCGACAATGAGCAGTTCTTC	CASSHNGGAVDNEQFF
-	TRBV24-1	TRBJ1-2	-	TGTGCCACCAGAGGTGGGGGGGGTCAGGACTATGGCTACACCTTC	CATRGGGGQDYGYTF
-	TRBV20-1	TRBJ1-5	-	TGCAGTGCTAGTTGGGGCATGGATGAGCTCCAGCATTTT	CSASWGMDELQHF
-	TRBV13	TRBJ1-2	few	TGTGCCAGCAACCTGCGGGGTTATGGCTACACCTTC	CASNLRGYGYTF
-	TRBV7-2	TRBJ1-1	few	TGTGCCAGCAGCTCCGTCGTCGGGGGGATGGTCACTGAAGCTTTCTTT	CASSSVVGGMVTEAFF
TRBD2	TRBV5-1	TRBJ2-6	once	TGCGCCAGCAGCGGAATGGGACTAGCGGGGGGCTTCTCTGGGGCCAACGTCCTGACTTTC	CASSGMGLAGGFSGANVLTF
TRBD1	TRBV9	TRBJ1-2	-	TGTGCCAGCAGCGTAGATATAGGGACAGACATTAACTATGGCTACACCTTC	CASSVDIGTDINYGYTF
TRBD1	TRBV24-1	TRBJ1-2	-	TGTGCCACCAGTGAAACTGACAGGGTCCATGGCTACACCTTC	CATSETDRVHGYTF
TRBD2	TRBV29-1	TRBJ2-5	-	TGCAGCGTTGACAGGTTAGCGGGGGGGCCGCGCCCAGAGACCCAGTACTTC	CSVDRLAGGPRPETQYF
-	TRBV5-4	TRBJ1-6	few	TGTGCCAGCAGCCTCGAGGAGAGCTCCTATAATTCACCCCTCCACTTT	CASSLEESSYNSPLHF
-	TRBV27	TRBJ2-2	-	TGTGCCAGCACGCGGGACAGGAACACCGGGGAGCTGTTTTTT	CASTRDRNTGELFF
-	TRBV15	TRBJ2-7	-	TGTGCCACCAGCAGAGATCTTCCAACAACAGAGTACTTC	CATSRDLPTTEYF
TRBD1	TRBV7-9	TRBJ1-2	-	TGTGCCAGCAGCCCAAGGACAGGGGGCGCCCATGGCTACACCTTC	CASSPRTGGAHGYTF
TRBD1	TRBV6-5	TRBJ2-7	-	TGTGCCAGCAGTTACTCGGGACAGGCGTCCTACGAGCAGTACTTC	CASSYSGQASYEQYF
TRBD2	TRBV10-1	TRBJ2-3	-	TGCGCCAGCAGCCACGGGGGGTCCCCTGATACGCAGTATTTT	CASSHGGSPDTQYF
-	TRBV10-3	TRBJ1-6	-	TGTGCCATCGCATCGGGGGATTCACCCCTCCACTTT	CAIASGDSPLHF
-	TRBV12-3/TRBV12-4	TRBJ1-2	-	TGTGCCAGCAGCCCCCTCCAGGGCCTGGGCTACACCTTC	CASSPLQGLGYTF
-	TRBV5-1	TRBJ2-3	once	TGCGCCAGCAGCCCGTTCGGAGATACGCAGTATTTT	CASSPFGDTQYF
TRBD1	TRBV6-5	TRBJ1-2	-	TGTGCCAGCAGTCCGGACAGGGGTGGCTACACCTTC	CASSPDRGGYTF
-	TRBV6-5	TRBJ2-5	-	TGTGCCAGCAGTCGCCGATGGGACATTCAAGAGACCCAGTACTTC	CASSRRWDIQETQYF
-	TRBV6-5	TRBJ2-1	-	TGTGCCAGCAGTTACTCGGGACAAATTTACAATGAGCAGTTCTTC	CASSYSGQIYNEQFF
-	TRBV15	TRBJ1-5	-	TGTGCCACCAGCAGAGAACATTATAGCAATCAGCCCCAGCATTTT	CATSREHYSNQPQHF
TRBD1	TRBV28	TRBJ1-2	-	TGTGCCAGCAGTTTTGTGTCAGGGGGCGCCTATGGCTACACCTTC	CASSFVSGGAYGYTF
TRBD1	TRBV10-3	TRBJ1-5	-	TGTGCCATCAAGGGGGCAGGGAATCAGCCCCAGCATTTT	CAIKGAGNQPQHF
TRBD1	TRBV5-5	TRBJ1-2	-	TGTGCCAGCAGCCTGGGACAGGGGGCCGATGGCTACACCTTC	CASSLGQGADGYTF
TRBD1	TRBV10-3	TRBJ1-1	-	TGTGCCATCAGCAATCTACAGGGGGATACTGAAGCTTTCTTT	CAISNLQGDTEAFF
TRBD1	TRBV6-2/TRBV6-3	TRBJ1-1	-	TGTGCCAGCAGTTACTCTGTGGGACAGGGGGCTAAGGGCACTGAAGCTTTCTTT	CASSYSVGQGAKGTEAFF
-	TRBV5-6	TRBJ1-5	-	TGTGCCAGCAGCTTTGGAAGAGCCAGGATGGGCAATCAGCCCCAGCATTTT	CASSFGRARMGNQPQHF